The next 19 T cell receptor beta chains were all read from a single sample in a study of cytomegalovirus exposure and HLA in healthy donors. Using immunoSEQ multiplex PCR, the repertoire was profiled, and TCRdb retains in-frame clones only, with some absent. The sample contains 220,000 or so clones, over 80% of which appear only once. Input material: PBMCs. The receptors come from a young woman in good health and CMV-seronegative.

V usage is TRBV29-1 and J usage is TRBJ1-1; 7 bases are a match to TRBD1. The V gene end was trimmed by 2 bases and the J gene end by 4 bases; junction bases not matched to a gene: 4. CDR3 size: 13 residues. Germline V gene sequence: CDR1 SQVTM, CDR2 ANQGSEA. Here the CDR3 reads CSVEQGGGTEAFF. For the CDR3, the DNA is TGCAGCGTTGAACAGGGGGGAGGCACTGAAGCTTTCTTT.

The V call is TRBV4-2, the J call TRBJ2-7, with 10 bases fitting TRBD2. CDR3 size: 19 residues. In germline, CDR1 is LGHNA, CDR2 YNFKEQ. J was trimmed by 0 bases and V by 0 bases; bases with no gene match: 11. DNA of the CDR3: TGTGCCAGCAGCCAAGATCTTCTAGCGGGAGATCTCCGCTCCTACGAGCAGTACTTC. It is translated as CASSQDLLAGDLRSYEQYF.

This chain links TRBV29-1 with TRBJ2-1, with TRBD1 identical over 10 bases. The germline gives CDR1 SQVTM, CDR2 ANQGSEA. The CDR3 consists of 14 residues. V shed 2 bases, J shed 9 bases, and the junction held 7 bases outside the gene matches. CDR3 sequence (DNA): TGCAGCGTTGAACCGACAGGGGGCTGGAGTGAGCAGTTCTTC. It yields the protein CSVEPTGGWSEQFF.

This sequence joins TRBV2 and TRBJ1-5; D uncertain. This CDR3 spans 14 amino acids. Germline-derived CDR1 and CDR2 are SNHLY and FYNNEI. The ends were cut back, 4 bases at V and 7 bases at J, with 14 bases in the middle. CDR3 region: CASSVETTGQPQHF. CDR3 DNA sequence: TGTGCCAGCAGTGTTGAGACAACGGGACAGCCCCAGCATTTT.

The J gene is TRBJ1-4, the V gene TRBV2, with 12 bases fitting TRBD1. The CDR3 contains 16 residues. The junction had 6 bases not matched to a gene; V was cut back by 5 bases and J by 5 bases. Germline assignment: CDR1 SNHLY and CDR2 FYNNEI. The chain's CDR3 is CASSSGTGGLNEKLFF. For the CDR3, the DNA is TGTGCCAGCAGTTCCGGGACAGGGGGCTTAAATGAAAAACTGTTTTTT.

This clone was found a few times. The J gene is TRBJ2-7, the V gene TRBV28, with 8 positions matching TRBD2. J gave up 4 bases and V 6 bases, and 11 bases lay outside the gene matches. CDR1 MDHEN and CDR2 SYDVKM come from the germline V gene. The CDR3 length is 15 residues. The CDR3 DNA sequence: TGTGCCAGCAGGGGTAGAGGGACTAGTGGGTACGAGCAGTACTTC. It encodes CASRGRGTSGYEQYF. Full variable domain (missing parts from reference TRBV28 and TRBJ2-7): DVKVTQSSRYLVKRTGEKVFLECVQDMDHENMFWYRQDPGLGLRLIYFSYDVKMKEKGDIPEGYSVSREKKERFSLILESASTNQTSMYLCASRGRGTSGYEQYFGPGTRLTVT.

The chain uses TRBV6-1 and TRBJ2-7, with D uncertain. V lost 5 bases and J lost 9, with 14 bases in between. Germline V gives CDR1 MNHNS, CDR2 SASEGT. This CDR3 is built from 12 residues. CDR3 sequence (DNA): TGTGCCAGCAGTATAGAAAGACTTGGGCAGTACTTC. It yields the protein CASSIERLGQYF.

The chain is built from TRBV7-2 and TRBJ1-6, with 12 bases identical to TRBD1. Germline assignment: CDR1 SGHTA and CDR2 FQGNSA. This CDR3 has 19 residues. V was pared by 5 bases and J by 0 bases, with 8 bases of the junction left unmatched. CDR3 in DNA: TGTGCCAGCAGCCACTCGGGACAGGGGGCAAGCTCCTATAATTCACCCCTCCACTTT. Residues: CASSHSGQGASSYNSPLHF.

The chain joins TRBV29-1 to TRBJ1-2; 8 nucleotides align to TRBD1. The germline V gene has CDR1 SQVTM and CDR2 ANQGSEA. J was trimmed by 0 bases and V by 3 bases; bases with no gene match: 6. The length of the CDR3 is 15 residues. Written as DNA, the CDR3 is TGCAGCGTTGACCCTGGACAGGGATCTAACTATGGCTACACCTTC. Residues: CSVDPGQGSNYGYTF.

The chain carries TRBV9 and TRBJ2-5, with 7 bases matching TRBD2. With 3 bases clipped from V and 2 bases from J, the junction kept 4 bases outside the gene matches. Germline assignment: CDR1 SGDLS and CDR2 YYNGEE. The CDR3 has 14 residues. CDR3 amino acids: CASSASGKQETQYF. The CDR3, as DNA: TGTGCCAGCAGCGCTAGCGGTAAACAAGAGACCCAGTACTTC. Full variable domain (rest looked up from reference TRBV9 and TRBJ2-5): DSGVTQTPKHLITATGQRVTLRCSPRSGDLSVYWYQQSLDQGLQFLIQYYNGEERAKGNILERFSAQQFPDLHSELNLSSLELGDSALYFCASSASGKQETQYFGPGTRLLVL.

The chain has TRBV5-1 and TRBJ2-7, with TRBD1 identical over 9 bases. CDR1 and CDR2 (germline): SGHRS, YFSETQ. The CDR3 spans 14 residues. Unmatched junction bases numbered 6, after V lost 5 bases and J lost 3 bases. The CDR3 bases are TGCGCCAGCAGGGTCGGACAGGGGATCTACGAGCAGTACTTC. Amino acid sequence: CASRVGQGIYEQYF.

In this sample, this clone turned up a few times. This chain joins TRBV7-2 and TRBJ1-1, with unresolved D. V lost 2 bases to trimming and J lost 6 bases, with 10 bases between them. In germline, CDR1 is SGHTA, CDR2 FQGNSA. CDR3 length: 13 residues. The CDR3 protein is CASSLQWGAEAFF. DNA for the CDR3: TGTGCCAGCAGCTTACAGTGGGGAGCTGAAGCTTTCTTT.

About this clone: One end of the junction fails to match germline, which may point to a read error. The chain employs TRBV6-6 and TRBJ2-3, with TRBD1 matching over 10 bases. Germline CDR1 is MNHNY and CDR2 is SVGAGI (reference sequence). The CDR3 extends over 13 amino acids. The CDR3 bases are TGTGCCAGCAGGACAGGGGGCACGGATACGCAGTATTTT. This sequence encodes CASRTGGTDTQYF.

The V gene is TRBV6-1, the J gene TRBJ2-1; TRBD2 aligns across 10 bases. With 1 base clipped from V and 3 bases from J, the junction kept 9 bases outside the gene matches. CDR1 is MNHNS and CDR2 is SASEGT in the germline V gene. This CDR3 has 18 residues. CDR3 amino acids: CASSEEGLAGVLYNEQFF. CDR3 DNA sequence: TGTGCCAGCAGTGAAGAGGGGCTAGCGGGAGTTCTCTACAATGAGCAGTTCTTC.

This clone has just one count. The chain joins TRBV25-1 to TRBJ1-5; D is ambiguous. Germline V gene sequence: CDR1 MGHDK, CDR2 SYGVNS. V lost 5 bases to trimming and J lost 0 bases, with 14 bases between them. The CDR3 is 16 residues long. The CDR3 nucleotides read TGTGCCAGCAGTCCCCGGGAGAACCCTAGCAATCAGCCCCAGCATTTT. Its translation: CASSPRENPSNQPQHF.

This rearrangement joins TRBV7-2 to TRBJ2-1, with 10 bases aligning to TRBD2. The CDR3 length is 16 residues. Germline CDR1 SGHTA, CDR2 FQGNSA. The V gene end was trimmed by 1 base and the J gene end by 5 bases; junction bases not matched to a gene: 5. CDR3 region: CASSLELAGSNNEQFF. The CDR3 DNA follows: TGTGCCAGCAGCTTAGAACTAGCGGGATCGAACAATGAGCAGTTCTTC.

The chain couples TRBV15 to TRBJ1-2, with 7 bases that match TRBD1. The V gene end was trimmed by 2 bases and the J gene end by 5 bases; junction bases not matched to a gene: 11. The V gene's germline CDR1 is LNHNV and CDR2 YYDKDF (reference sequence). The CDR3 is 16 residues long. In DNA, the CDR3 is TGTGCCACCAGCAGACCCCGGGACAGCTTCCAGTATGGCTACACCTTC. Translating it yields CATSRPRDSFQYGYTF. Full variable domain (missing parts from reference TRBV15 and TRBJ1-2): DAMVIQNPRYQVTQFGKPVTLSCSQTLNHNVMYWYQQKSSQAPKLLFHYYDKDFNNEADTPDNFQSRRPNTSFCFLDIRSPGLGDTAMYLCATSRPRDSFQYGYTFGSGTRLTVV.

This sequence joins TRBV6-1 and TRBJ2-1, with 7 bases aligning to TRBD2. The CDR3 has 13 residues. V gave up 7 bases and J gave up 4 bases; unmatched junction bases: 4. Germline lookup yields CDR1 MNHNS and CDR2 SASEGT. The CDR3 DNA reads as TGTGCCAGCAAGAGGGAGGGATACAATGAGCAGTTCTTC. Protein: CASKREGYNEQFF.

CDR3 region: CASSPPRTTWDTEAFF. The CDR3 DNA follows: TGTGCCAGCAGCCCCCCGAGGACAACATGGGACACTGAAGCTTTCTTT. The chain carries TRBV4-2 and TRBJ1-1; TRBD1 is a possible D gene (5 bases). There are 16 residues in the CDR3. Trimming cost V 4 bases and J 3 bases, with 18 bases left between them. Germline CDR1 is LGHNA and CDR2 is YNFKEQ.